Reported below is one T cell receptor (beta chain). A much larger clone lies a single base off, so this may be a read error. Other DNA sequences of this sample code for an identical CDR3. The data derive from a study of blood T cell repertoires in COVID-19. CDR1 MDHEN and CDR2 SYDVKM come from the germline V gene. The J segment lost 2 bases and the V segment lost 3 bases, leaving 0 bases of the junction unmatched. The CDR3 length is 14 residues. Per the authors' pipeline: From reference gene primer amplification, estimates of nucleated cell counts were derived. TCRdb's copy holds only in-frame clones and misses some; the assay was immunoSEQ multiplex PCR. That table supplies the V and J calls and clone size; D and trimming were determined from the DNA. This table holds 330,000 or so clones, roughly 86% found once.

The receptor comes from a man aged 25 to 40 with COVID-19, enrolled during active disease. Source material: peripheral blood. The rearrangement joins TRBV28 to TRBJ2-7; 11 bases line up with TRBD1. CDR3 region: CASSLGQGAYEQYF. CDR3 bases: TGTGCCAGCAGTTTGGGACAGGGGGCCTACGAGCAGTACTTC.